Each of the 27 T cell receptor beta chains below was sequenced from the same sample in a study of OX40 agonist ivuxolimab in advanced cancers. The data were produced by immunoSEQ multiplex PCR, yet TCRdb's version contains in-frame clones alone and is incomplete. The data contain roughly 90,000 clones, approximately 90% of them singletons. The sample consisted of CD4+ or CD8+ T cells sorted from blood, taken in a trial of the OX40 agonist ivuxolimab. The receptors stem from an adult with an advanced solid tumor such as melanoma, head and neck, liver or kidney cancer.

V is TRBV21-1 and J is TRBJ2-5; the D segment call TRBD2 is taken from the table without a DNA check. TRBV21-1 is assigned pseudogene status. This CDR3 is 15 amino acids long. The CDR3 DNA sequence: TGTGCCAGCAGCAACATAGCGGTGGTACAAGAGACCCAGTACTTC. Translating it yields CASSNIAVVQETQYF.

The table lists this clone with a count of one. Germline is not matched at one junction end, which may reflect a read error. The CDR3: CVSSLVWGGVQNTEAFF. Here the CDR3 DNA reads TGCGTCAGCAGCTTGGTCTGGGGTGGAGTCCAGAACACTGAAGCTTTCTTT. The chain recombines TRBV5-1 with TRBJ1-1; D uncertain. This CDR3 has 17 residues. Germline CDR1 SGHRS, CDR2 YFSETQ.

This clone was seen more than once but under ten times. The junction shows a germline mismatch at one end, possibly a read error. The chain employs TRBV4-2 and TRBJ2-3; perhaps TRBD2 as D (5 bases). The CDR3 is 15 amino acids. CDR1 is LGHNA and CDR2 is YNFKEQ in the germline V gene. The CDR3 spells CASSQDISVVDTQYF. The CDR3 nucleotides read TGTGCCAGCAGCCAAGATATTAGCGTTGTGGATACGCAATATTTT.

CDR3 sequence reads: CASGRTGLSTDTQYF. The CDR3 DNA is TGTGCCAGCGGGAGGACAGGGTTGAGCACAGATACGCAGTATTTT. The chain employs TRBV7-2 and TRBJ2-3; TRBD1 matches at 8 bases. V lost 8 bases and J lost 0; bases outside the gene matches: 7. This CDR3 is built from 15 residues. CDR1 is SGHTA and CDR2 is FQGNSA in the germline V gene.

CDR3 region: CASTELYSQETQYF. Here the CDR3 DNA reads TGTGCCAGCACAGAACTGTATTCACAAGAGACCCAGTACTTC. The rearrangement joins TRBV6-1 to TRBJ2-5; no reliable D call. The CDR3 is made up of 14 amino acids. CDR1 MNHNS and CDR2 SASEGT come from the germline V gene. V was trimmed by 7 bases and J by 2 bases, leaving 14 bases between them.

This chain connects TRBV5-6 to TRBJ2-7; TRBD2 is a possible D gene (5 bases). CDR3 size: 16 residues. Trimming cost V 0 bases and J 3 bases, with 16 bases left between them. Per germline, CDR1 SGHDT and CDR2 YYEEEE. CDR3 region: CASSLAVRTGSYEQYF. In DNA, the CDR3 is TGTGCCAGCAGCTTGGCTGTACGGACGGGGAGCTACGAGCAGTACTTC.

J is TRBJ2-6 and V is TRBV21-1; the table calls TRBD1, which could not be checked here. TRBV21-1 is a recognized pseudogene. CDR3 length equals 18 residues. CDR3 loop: CASRAGGSIPSGANVLTF. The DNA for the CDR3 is TGTGCCAGCAGGGCAGGGGGCTCCATCCCCTCTGGGGCCAACGTCCTGACTTTC.

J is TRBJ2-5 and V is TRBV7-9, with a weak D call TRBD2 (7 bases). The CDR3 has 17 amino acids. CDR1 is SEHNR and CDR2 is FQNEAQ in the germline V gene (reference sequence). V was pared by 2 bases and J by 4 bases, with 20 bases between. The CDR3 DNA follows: TGTGCCAGCAGCTTATCTGCTCTTCGGGGGGCCGGAGAGACCCAGTACTTC. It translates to CASSLSALRGAGETQYF.

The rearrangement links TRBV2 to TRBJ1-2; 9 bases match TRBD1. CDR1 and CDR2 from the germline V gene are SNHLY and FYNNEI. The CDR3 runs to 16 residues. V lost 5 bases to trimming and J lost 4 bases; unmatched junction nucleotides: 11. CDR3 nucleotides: TGTGCCAGCAGTTCAGGGACAGGGTCTATTGGCTATGGCTACACCTTC. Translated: CASSSGTGSIGYGYTF.

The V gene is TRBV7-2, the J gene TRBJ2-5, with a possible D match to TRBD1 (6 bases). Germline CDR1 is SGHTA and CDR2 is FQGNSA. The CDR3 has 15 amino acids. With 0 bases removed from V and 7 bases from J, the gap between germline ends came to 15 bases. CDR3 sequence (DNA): TGTGCCAGCAGCTTAGCTGTGTTGCAGGGGTGGACCCAGTACTTC. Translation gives CASSLAVLQGWTQYF.

CDR3 DNA sequence: TGTGCCAGCAGCTCAGACAGCTTCGAACCCTTTTACTCTGGAAACACCATATATTTT. It encodes CASSSDSFEPFYSGNTIYF. The chain is built from TRBV28 and TRBJ1-3; D possibly corresponds to TRBD1 (5 bases). The CDR3 is made up of 19 amino acids. Germline V gene data show CDR1 as MDHEN and CDR2 as SYDVKM. V was trimmed by 6 bases and J by 0 bases, leaving 24 bases between them.

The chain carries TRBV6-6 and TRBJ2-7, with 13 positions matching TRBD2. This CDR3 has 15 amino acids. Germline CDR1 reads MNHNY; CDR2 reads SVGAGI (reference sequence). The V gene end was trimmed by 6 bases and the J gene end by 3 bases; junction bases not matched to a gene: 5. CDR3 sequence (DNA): TGTGCCAGCAGACAAGGACTAGCGGGGGTCTACGAGCAGTACTTC. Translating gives CASRQGLAGVYEQYF.

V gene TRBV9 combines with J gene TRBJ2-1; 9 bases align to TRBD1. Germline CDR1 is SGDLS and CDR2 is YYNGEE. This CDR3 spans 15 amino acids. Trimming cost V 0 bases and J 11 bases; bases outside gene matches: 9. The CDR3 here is CASSVDGTGSVQQFF. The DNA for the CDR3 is TGTGCCAGCAGCGTAGACGGGACAGGGTCCGTCCAGCAGTTCTTC.

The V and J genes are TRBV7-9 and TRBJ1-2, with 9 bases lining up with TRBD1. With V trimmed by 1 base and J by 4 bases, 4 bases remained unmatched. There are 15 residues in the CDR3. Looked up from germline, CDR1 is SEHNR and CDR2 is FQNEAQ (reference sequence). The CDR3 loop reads CASSLEDRGSYGYTF. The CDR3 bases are TGTGCCAGCAGCTTAGAGGACAGGGGATCCTATGGCTACACCTTC.

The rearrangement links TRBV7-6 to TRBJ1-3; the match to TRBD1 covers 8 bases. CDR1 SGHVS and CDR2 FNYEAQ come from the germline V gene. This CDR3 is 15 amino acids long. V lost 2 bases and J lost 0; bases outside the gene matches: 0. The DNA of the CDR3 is TGTGCCAGCAGCTTACAGGGGGCCTCTGGAAACACCATATATTTT. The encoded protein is CASSLQGASGNTIYF.

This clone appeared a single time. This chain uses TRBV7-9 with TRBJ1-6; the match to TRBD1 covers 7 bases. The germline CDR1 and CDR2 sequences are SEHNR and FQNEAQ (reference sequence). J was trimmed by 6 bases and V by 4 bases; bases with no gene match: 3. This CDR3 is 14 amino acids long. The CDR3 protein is CASSSTGSNSPLHF. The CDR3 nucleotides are TGTGCCAGCAGCTCGACAGGGAGTAATTCACCCCTCCACTTT.

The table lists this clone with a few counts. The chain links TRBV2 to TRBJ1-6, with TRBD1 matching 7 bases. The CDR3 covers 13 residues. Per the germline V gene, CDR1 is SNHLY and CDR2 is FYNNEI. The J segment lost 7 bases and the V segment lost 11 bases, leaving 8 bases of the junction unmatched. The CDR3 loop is CAGGDRTNSPLHF. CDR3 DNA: TGTGCCGGCGGGGACAGAACCAATTCACCCCTCCACTTT.

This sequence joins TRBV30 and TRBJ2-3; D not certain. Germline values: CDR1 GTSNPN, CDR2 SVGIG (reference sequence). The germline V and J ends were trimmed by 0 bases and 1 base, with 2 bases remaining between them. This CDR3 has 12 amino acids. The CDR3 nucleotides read TGTGCCTGGAGTGTGGGCACAGATACGCAGTATTTT. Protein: CAWSVGTDTQYF.

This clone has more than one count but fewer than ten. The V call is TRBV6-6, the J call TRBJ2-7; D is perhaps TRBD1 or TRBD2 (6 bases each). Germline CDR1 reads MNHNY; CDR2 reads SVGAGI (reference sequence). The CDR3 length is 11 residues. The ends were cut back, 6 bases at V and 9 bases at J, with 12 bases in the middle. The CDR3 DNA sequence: TGTGCCAGCAGCCTCGGAGGGGGGCAGTACTTC. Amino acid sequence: CASSLGGGQYF.

The CDR3 DNA is TGCGCCAGCAGCCAAGCAACCCAGTCACCCCTCCACTTT. Translating gives CASSQATQSPLHF. The chain links TRBV4-1 to TRBJ1-6; D is unresolved. This CDR3 is 13 amino acids long. V was cut by 1 base and J by 10 bases, with 8 bases left in between. Germline CDR1 MGHRA, CDR2 YSYEKL.

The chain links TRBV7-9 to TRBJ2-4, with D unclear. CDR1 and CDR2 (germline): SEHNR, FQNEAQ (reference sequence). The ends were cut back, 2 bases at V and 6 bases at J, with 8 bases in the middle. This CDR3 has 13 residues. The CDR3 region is CASSLPSPNIQYF. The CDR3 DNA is TGTGCCAGCAGCTTACCGAGCCCAAACATTCAGTACTTC.

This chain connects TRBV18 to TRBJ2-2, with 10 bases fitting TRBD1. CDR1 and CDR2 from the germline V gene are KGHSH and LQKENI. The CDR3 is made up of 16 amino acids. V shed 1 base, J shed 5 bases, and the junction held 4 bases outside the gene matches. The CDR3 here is CASSPLSGQGTGELFF. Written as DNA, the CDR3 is TGTGCCAGCTCACCACTCTCGGGACAGGGGACCGGGGAGCTGTTTTTT.

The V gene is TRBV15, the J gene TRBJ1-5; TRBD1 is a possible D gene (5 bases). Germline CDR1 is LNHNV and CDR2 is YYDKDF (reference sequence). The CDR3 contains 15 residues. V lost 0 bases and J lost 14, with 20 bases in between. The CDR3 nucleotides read TGTGCCACCAGCAGAGAACCTCAGGGTGGAGGCTTAAAGCATTTT. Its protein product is CATSREPQGGGLKHF.

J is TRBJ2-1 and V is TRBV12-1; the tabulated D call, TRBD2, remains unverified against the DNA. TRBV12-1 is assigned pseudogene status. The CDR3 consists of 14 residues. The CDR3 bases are TGTGCCAGCAGCTTTAATCGCGAGGGTTATGAGCAGTTCTTC. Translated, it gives CASSFNREGYEQFF.

The CDR3 bases are TGTGCCAGCAGCTTAGGCGAGGGTTACGAGCAGTACTTC. This codes for CASSLGEGYEQYF. This chain uses TRBV11-2 with TRBJ2-7, with D perhaps matching TRBD2 (5 bases). The CDR3 is 13 residues long. V was shortened by 1 base and J by 4 bases, with 8 bases between the two germline ends. Germline CDR1 is SGHAT and CDR2 is FQNNGV.

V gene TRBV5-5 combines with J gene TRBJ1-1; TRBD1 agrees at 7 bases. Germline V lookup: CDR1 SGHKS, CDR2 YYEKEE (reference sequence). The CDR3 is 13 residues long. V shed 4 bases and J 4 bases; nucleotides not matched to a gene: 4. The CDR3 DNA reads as TGTGCCAGCAGCCTGACAGGGACCACTGAAGCTTTCTTT. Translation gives CASSLTGTTEAFF. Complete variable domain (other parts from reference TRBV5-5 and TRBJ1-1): DAGVTQSPTHLIKTRGQQVTLRCSPISGHKSVSWYQQVLGQGPQFIFQYYEKEERGRGNFPDRFSARQFPNYSSELNVNALLLGDSALYLCASSLTGTTEAFFGQGTRLTVV.

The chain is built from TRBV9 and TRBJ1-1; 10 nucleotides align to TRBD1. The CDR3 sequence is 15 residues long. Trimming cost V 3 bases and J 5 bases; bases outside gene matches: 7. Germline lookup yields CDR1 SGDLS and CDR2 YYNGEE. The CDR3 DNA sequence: TGTGCCAGCAGCGGAGACAGGGGGCGCGGAACTGAAGCTTTCTTT. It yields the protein CASSGDRGRGTEAFF.